This TCR beta chain comes out of a study of shared clonotypes between healthy human individuals. Whole-study results and caveats: Donors were few, which limited the genetic and exposure-history diversity represented.

Assay used: immunoSEQ multiplex PCR; TCRdb lists only in-frame clones, some missing. The sample includes some 2 million clones, about 95% of them seen just once. Trimming pared 1 base from V and 2 bases from J, leaving 12 bases between. CDR3 length equals 15 residues. Germline V lookup: CDR1 MGHRA, CDR2 YSYEKL. Naive-designated CD8 cells lacked CD45RO, were positively enriched for CCR7, and omitted terminally differentiated effector memory CD45RA+ cells. As to this clone: Its antigen is unidentified.

This chain joins TRBV4-1 and TRBJ2-7; the D gene is possibly TRBD1 (6 bases). This TCR derives from a man younger than 35 in good health. The source material was naive CD8+ T cells sorted from blood. CDR3 region: CASSQVDRTAYEQYF. The CDR3 DNA is TGCGCCAGCAGCCAAGTTGACAGGACAGCCTACGAGCAGTACTTC.